Following are 2 T cell receptor beta chains from one sample sequenced in a study of blood T cell repertoires in COVID-19. TCRdb's copy holds only in-frame clones and misses some; the assay was immunoSEQ multiplex PCR. Altogether just over 95,000 clones are present, approximately 82% being singletons, with the ten largest covering around 4%. The source material was peripheral blood. The receptors shown here come from a man between 60 and 70 years old with acute or convalescent COVID-19.

The V and J genes are TRBV10-2 and TRBJ1-1, with unresolved D. Germline values: CDR1 WSHSY, CDR2 SAAADI. V shed 5 bases and J shed 4 bases, with 11 bases lying between them. CDR3 length: 13 residues. CDR3 in DNA: TGCGCCAGCAGTCGGAGTTTTGCCACTGAAGCTTTCTTT. It is translated as CASSRSFATEAFF.

The chain recombines TRBV9 with TRBJ2-3; weak D call: TRBD1 (5 bases). Germline V gene data show CDR1 as SGDLS and CDR2 as YYNGEE. The ends were cut back, 2 bases at V and 6 bases at J, with 16 bases in the middle. CDR3 length: 15 amino acids. In DNA form, the CDR3 reads TGTGCCAGCAGCGTCTCGACAGACAAAATTGATACGCAGTATTTT. Translation gives CASSVSTDKIDTQYF.